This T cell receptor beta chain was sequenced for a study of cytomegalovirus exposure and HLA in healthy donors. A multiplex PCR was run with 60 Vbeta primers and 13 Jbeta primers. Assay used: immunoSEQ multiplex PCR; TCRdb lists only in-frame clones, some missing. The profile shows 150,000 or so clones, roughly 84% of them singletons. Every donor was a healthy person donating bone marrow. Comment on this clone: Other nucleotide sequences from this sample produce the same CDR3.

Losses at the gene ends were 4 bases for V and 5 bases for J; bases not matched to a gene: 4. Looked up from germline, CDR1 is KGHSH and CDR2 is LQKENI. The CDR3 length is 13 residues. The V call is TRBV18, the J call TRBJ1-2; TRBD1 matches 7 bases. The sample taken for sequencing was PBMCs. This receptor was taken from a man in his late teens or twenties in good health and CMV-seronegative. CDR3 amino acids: CASSLGTAYGYTF. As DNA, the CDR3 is TGTGCCAGCTCACTCGGGACAGCGTATGGCTACACCTTC.